This T cell receptor beta chain is drawn from a study of CD8 T cells in Susac syndrome. The RNA, 0.5 to 1 ug, was put through reverse transcription using random hexamers. A single record per CDR3 protein comes from TCRdb applying MiXCR to the immunoSEQ multiplex PCR reads. The data contain 75,000 to 100,000 distinct CDR3 sequences, approximately 95% of them singletons. The CDR3 totals 13 residues. V lost 7 bases and J lost 4; bases outside the gene matches: 6. Germline CDR1 and CDR2: SNHLY and FYNNEI. The sequence derives from a human donor with Susac syndrome. The rearrangement links TRBV2 to TRBJ2-7; 8 nucleotides agree with TRBD1. The sequencing sample was made of CD8+ T cells from PBMCs. CDR3 loop: CASTGDRIYEQYF. The CDR3 nucleotides are TGTGCCAGCACGGGGGACAGGATATACGAGCAGTACTTC.